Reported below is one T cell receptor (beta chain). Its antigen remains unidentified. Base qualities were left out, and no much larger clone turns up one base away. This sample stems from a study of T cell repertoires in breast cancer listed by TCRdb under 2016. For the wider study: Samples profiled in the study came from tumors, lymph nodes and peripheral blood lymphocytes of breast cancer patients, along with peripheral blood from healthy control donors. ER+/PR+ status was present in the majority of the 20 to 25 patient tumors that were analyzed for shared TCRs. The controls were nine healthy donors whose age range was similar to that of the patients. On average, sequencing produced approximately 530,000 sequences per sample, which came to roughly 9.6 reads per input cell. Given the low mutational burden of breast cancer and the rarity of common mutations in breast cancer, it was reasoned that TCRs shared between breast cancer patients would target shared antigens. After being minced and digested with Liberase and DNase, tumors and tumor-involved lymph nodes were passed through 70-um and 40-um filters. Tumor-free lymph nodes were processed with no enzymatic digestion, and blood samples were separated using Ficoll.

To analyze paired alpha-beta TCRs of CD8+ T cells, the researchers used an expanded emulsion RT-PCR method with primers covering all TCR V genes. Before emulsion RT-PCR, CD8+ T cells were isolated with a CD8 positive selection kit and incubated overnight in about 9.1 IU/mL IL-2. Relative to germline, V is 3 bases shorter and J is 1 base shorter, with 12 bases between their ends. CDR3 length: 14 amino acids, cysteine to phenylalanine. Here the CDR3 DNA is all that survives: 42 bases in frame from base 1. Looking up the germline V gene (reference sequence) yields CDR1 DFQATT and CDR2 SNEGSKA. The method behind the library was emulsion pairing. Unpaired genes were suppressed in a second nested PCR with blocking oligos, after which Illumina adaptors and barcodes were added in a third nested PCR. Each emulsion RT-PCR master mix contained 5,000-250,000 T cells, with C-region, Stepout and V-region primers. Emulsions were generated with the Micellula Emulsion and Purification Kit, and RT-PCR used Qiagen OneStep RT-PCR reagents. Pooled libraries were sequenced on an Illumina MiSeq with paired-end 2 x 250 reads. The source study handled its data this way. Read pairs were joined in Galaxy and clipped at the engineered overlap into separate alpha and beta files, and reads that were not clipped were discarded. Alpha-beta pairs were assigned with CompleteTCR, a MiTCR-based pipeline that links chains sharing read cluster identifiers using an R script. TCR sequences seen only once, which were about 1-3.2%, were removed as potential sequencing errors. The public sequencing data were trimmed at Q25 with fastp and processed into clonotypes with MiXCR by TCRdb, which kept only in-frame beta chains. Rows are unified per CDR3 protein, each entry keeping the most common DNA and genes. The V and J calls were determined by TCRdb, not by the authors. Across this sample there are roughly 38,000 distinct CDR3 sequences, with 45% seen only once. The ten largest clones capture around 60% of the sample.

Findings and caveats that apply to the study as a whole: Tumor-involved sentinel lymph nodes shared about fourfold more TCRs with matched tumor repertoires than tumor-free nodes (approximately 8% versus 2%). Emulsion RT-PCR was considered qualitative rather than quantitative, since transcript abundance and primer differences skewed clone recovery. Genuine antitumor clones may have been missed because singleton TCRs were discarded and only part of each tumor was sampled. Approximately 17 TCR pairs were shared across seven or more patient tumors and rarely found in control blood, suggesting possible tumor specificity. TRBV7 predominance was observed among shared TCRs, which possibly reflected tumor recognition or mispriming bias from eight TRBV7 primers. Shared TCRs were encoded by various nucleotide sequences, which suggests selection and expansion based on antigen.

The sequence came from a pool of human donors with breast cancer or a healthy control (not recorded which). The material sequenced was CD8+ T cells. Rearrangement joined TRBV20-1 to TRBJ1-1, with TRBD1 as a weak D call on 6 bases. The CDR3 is CSASNEDRNTEAFF. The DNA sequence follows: TGCAGTGCTAGTAATGAGGACAGGAACACTGAAGCTTTCTTT.